Below are 18 T cell receptor beta chains sequenced from a single sample in a study of tumor-infiltrating lymphocytes in primary liver carcinoma (dated by TCRdb to about 2017). Sequencer: Illumina HiSeq 2500. TCRbeta-specific cDNA was reverse-transcribed from roughly 500 ng total RNA using a constant-region primer and ProtoScript II reverse transcriptase. Three nested multiplex PCR rounds, following a slightly modified ARM-PCR procedure, were used to build the TCRbeta libraries. The first two PCR rounds used multiplex TRBV1-TRBV30 forward primers with a Cbeta reverse primer, each for approximately 9 cycles. TCRdb took the public reads, trimmed them with fastp at Q25, ran MiXCR for clone calling and kept in-frame beta chains. Rows are unified per CDR3 protein, each entry keeping the most common DNA and genes. The sample records about 200,000 distinct CDR3 sequences, just under 85% of which are singletons. The ten largest clonotypes hold less than 20% of the sample.

Without any cell sorting, total RNA and DNA were co-extracted from approximately 20-30 mg of bulk tissue using the AllPrep DNA/RNA mini kit. The sequenced material came from tumor tissue from primary liver carcinoma. The receptors were sampled from a man in his forties with primary liver carcinoma and hepatitis B virus infection.

A word on this clonotype: Here the CDR3 omits its conserved ending phenylalanine or tryptophan, so a read error is the likely source. This CDR3 reads CVSNQDLRPDTQYS. In nucleotides, the CDR3 is TGCGTCAGCAACCAAGATTTGAGACCAGATACGCAGTATTCT. The chain carries TRBV4-3 and TRBJ2-3; D remains ambiguous. The CDR3 covers 14 residues. In germline, CDR1 is LGHNA, CDR2 YSLEER.

For this clonotype: Its ends do not fully match the called genes, so a read error is possible. The chain carries TRBV29-1 and TRBJ2-1; D gene ambiguous. The CDR3 is 14 residues long. The V gene's germline CDR1 is SQVTM and CDR2 ANQGSEA. For the CDR3, the DNA is TGCAGCGCCCATAAGACCAGAGGCGACGATGAGAAGTTCTTC. Translating gives CSAHKTRGDDEKFF.

Points on this clonotype: A read error is likely, as this CDR3 ends without the conserved phenylalanine or tryptophan. The chain combines TRBV5-4 with TRBJ2-2; 12 bases line up with TRBD2. This CDR3 is 19 amino acids long. Per germline, CDR1 SGHNT and CDR2 YYREEE (reference sequence). The CDR3 loop reads CASSDQGLAGFANTGELFY. CDR3 DNA sequence: TGTGCCAGCAGTGATCAGGGACTAGCGGGTTTCGCGAACACTGGGGAGCTGTTTTAT.

The chain uses TRBV7-9 and TRBJ1-1; D gene ambiguous. The CDR3 totals 13 residues. CDR1 and CDR2 from the germline V gene are SEHNR and FQNEAQ (reference sequence). Trimming cost V 6 bases and J 5 bases, with 13 bases left between them. The CDR3 region has the DNA TGTGCCAGCAGATTGGAGGTTGAAACTGAAGCTTTCTTT. It translates to CASRLEVETEAFF.

With respect to this clonotype: Being one base from a much bigger clone, this may be a read error. The chain links TRBV5-1 to TRBJ2-2; D gene unclear. The CDR3 runs to 13 residues. CDR1 SGHRS and CDR2 YFSETQ come from the germline V gene. Deletions cut 7 bases from V and 0 bases from J, with 7 bases between. The CDR3 reads CASQGSNTGELFF. CDR3 nucleotides: TGCGCCAGCCAAGGTTCGAACACCGGGGAGCTGTTTTTT.

A note on this clonotype: At one boundary the junction diverges from the germline segment, which might be a read error. This rearrangement joins TRBV6-6 to TRBJ1-2; 7 bases agree with TRBD1. Germline loops: CDR1 MNHNY, CDR2 SVGAGI (reference sequence). This CDR3 contains 14 residues. In DNA form, the CDR3 reads TGTGCAAGCAGCCCAGACAGGGACTTCTATTGCTACACCTTC. It translates to CASSPDRDFYCYTF.

Regarding this clonotype: No conserved phenylalanine or tryptophan ends this CDR3, so it is likely a read error. This chain uses TRBV6-2 or TRBV6-3 with TRBJ2-7; weak D call: TRBD2 (5 bases). The CDR3 extends over 13 amino acids. The germline V gene has CDR1 MNHEY and CDR2 SVGEGT. The ends were cut back, 6 bases at V and 10 bases at J, with 19 bases in the middle. CDR3 coding DNA: TGTGCCAGCAGGGAGGACTCCCACAAGGAACAGTACATC. It is translated as CASREDSHKEQYI.

This clonotype was picked up one time. Sequence at one end of the junction differs from germline and may be a read error. The chain uses TRBV29-1 and TRBJ2-1, with 7 bases fitting TRBD2. CDR3 length equals 15 residues. Germline values: CDR1 SQVTM, CDR2 ANQGSEA. CDR3 amino acids: CSIRPAGENYNEQFF. CDR3 DNA: TGCAGCATTCGCCCTGCGGGAGAGAACTACAATGAGCAATTCTTC.

A single count supports this clonotype. At one end the junction does not follow the germline gene, possibly because of a read error. The chain recombines TRBV6-6 with TRBJ1-1, with a possible D match to TRBD1 (5 bases). Germline V gene data show CDR1 as MNHNY and CDR2 as SVGAGI (reference sequence). The CDR3 is 13 amino acids. This chain's CDR3 is CASSYTRGTEASF. The DNA for the CDR3 is TGTGCCAGCAGTTACACAAGGGGCACTGAAGCTTCCTTT.

Of note for this clonotype: A read error is likely, as this CDR3 ends without the conserved phenylalanine or tryptophan. V is TRBV28 and J is TRBJ1-6, with unresolved D. In germline, CDR1 is MDHEN, CDR2 SYDVKM. The CDR3 contains 15 residues. CDR3 sequence reads: CASSLGLTNNSSLHL. The CDR3 coding sequence is TGTGCCAGCAGTTTGGGTTTAACAAATAATTCATCCCTCCACCTT.

The V and J genes are TRBV7-3 and TRBJ2-2, with D perhaps TRBD2 (6 bases). This CDR3 is built from 16 residues. CDR1 is SGHTA and CDR2 is FQGTGA in the germline V gene. As DNA, the CDR3 is TGTGTCACTAGCCCTCGAGGACCTACGAACACCGGGGAGCTGTTTTTT. Protein sequence: CVTSPRGPTNTGELFF.

V and J are TRBV5-1 and TRBJ1-1; tentative D call: TRBD1 (5 bases). Germline V gene lookup returns CDR1 SGHRS and CDR2 YFSETQ. The CDR3 covers 16 residues. Deletions cut 3 bases from V and 2 bases from J, with 17 bases between. CDR3 sequence (DNA): TGCGCCAGCAGCTCCAACACACCGGGGCTTAACACTGAAGCTTTCTTT. Translated: CASSSNTPGLNTEAFF. The full variable domain, in which reference TRBV5-1 and TRBJ1-1 provide the parts outside the CDR3, is KAGVTQTPRYLIKTRGQQVTLSCSPISGHRSVSWYQQTPGQGLQFLFEYFSETQRNKGNFPGRFSGRQFSNSRSEMNVSTLELGDSALYLCASSSNTPGLNTEAFFGQGTRLTVV.

A remark on this clonotype: No conserved phenylalanine or tryptophan ends this CDR3, so it is likely a read error. The chain links TRBV29-1 to TRBJ2-6; 13 bases fit TRBD2. Germline V lookup: CDR1 SQVTM, CDR2 ANQGSEA. The trim removed 4 bases at V and 0 bases at J, leaving 6 bases unmatched. The CDR3 covers 18 residues. The CDR3 DNA follows: TGCAGCGTTGGAGGGACTAGCGGGAACCTCTCTGGGGCCAACGTCCTGACTATC. Amino acids: CSVGGTSGNLSGANVLTI.

On this clonotype itself: A much larger clone lies one base from this, so it may be a read error. The rearrangement joins TRBV28 to TRBJ2-3; TRBD2 agrees at 8 bases. Germline V gene data show CDR1 as MDHEN and CDR2 as SYDVKM. The CDR3 consists of 16 residues. This chain's CDR3 is CVSSLPGLVIGDTQYF. The CDR3 DNA sequence: TGTGTCAGCAGTTTGCCGGGACTAGTCATTGGAGATACGCAGTATTTT. Drawing the rest from reference TRBV28 and TRBJ2-3, the complete variable domain is DVKVTQSSRYLVKRTGEKVFLECVQDMDHENMFWYRQDPGLGLRLIYFSYDVKMKEKGDIPEGYSVSREKKERFSLILESASTNQTSMYLCVSSLPGLVIGDTQYFGPGTRLTVL.

In regard to this clonotype: As the CDR3 is not closed by the conserved phenylalanine or tryptophan, this likely results from a read error. The V and J genes are TRBV4-3 and TRBJ1-6; 10 bases fit TRBD1. Germline V gives CDR1 LGHNA, CDR2 YSLEER. The length of the CDR3 is 16 residues. The CDR3 DNA reads TGTGCCAGCACCTCCTGGGACAGGGGAAGGAATTCACCCCTCCACTCT. Protein sequence: CASTSWDRGRNSPLHS.

Concerning this clonotype: The junction does not match germline at one end; this may be a read error. The chain couples TRBV6-5 to TRBJ2-1; 8 bases fit TRBD2. This CDR3 has 14 amino acids. Germline V gene data show CDR1 as MNHEY and CDR2 as SVGAGI. The CDR3 region is CDSTTGTRDNEQSF. Here the CDR3 DNA reads TGTGACAGCACCACCGGGACTAGGGACAATGAGCAGTCCTTC.

Of note for this clonotype: A junction end diverges from the germline sequence, so it may reflect a read error. The rearrangement uses TRBV4-1 and TRBJ2-2; D unclear. Germline assignment: CDR1 MGHRA and CDR2 YSYEKL. This CDR3 is built from 14 residues. CDR3 residues: CVSSQLTISGELFF. CDR3 DNA: TGTGTCAGCAGCCAACTTACCATCTCCGGGGAGCTGTTTTTT.

About this clonotype: Its ends do not fully match the called genes, so a read error is possible. The V gene is TRBV5-4, the J gene TRBJ2-3; TRBD1 is a possible D gene (5 bases). This CDR3 has 15 residues. Germline loops: CDR1 SGHNT, CDR2 YYREEE (reference sequence). Written as DNA, the CDR3 is TGTACCAGCAGTTTGAGTACAGGTGTCCAAGATACGCAGTATTTT. Residues: CTSSLSTGVQDTQYF. The full variable domain, its missing parts supplied by reference TRBV5-4 and TRBJ2-3, is ETGVTQSPTHLIKTRGQQVTLRCSSQSGHNTVSWYQQALGQGPQFIFQYYREEENGRGNFPPRFSGLQFPNYSSELNVNALELDDSALYLCTSSLSTGVQDTQYFGPGTRLTVL.